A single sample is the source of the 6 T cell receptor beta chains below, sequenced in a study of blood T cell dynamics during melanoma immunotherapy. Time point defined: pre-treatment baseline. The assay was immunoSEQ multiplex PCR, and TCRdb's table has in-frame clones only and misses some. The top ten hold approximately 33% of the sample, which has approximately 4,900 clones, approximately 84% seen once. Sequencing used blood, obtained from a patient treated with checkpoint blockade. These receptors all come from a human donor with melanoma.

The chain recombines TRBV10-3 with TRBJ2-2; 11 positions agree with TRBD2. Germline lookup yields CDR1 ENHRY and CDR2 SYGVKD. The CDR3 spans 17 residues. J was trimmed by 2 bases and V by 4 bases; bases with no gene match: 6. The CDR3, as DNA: TGTGCCATCAGTGGTATAGCGGGAGGGCCCAACACCGGGGAGCTGTTTTTT. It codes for CAISGIAGGPNTGELFF.

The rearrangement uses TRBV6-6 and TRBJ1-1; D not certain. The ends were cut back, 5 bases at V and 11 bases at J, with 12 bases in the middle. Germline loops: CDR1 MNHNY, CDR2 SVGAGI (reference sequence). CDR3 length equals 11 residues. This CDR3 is CASSTVRVAFF. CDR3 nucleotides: TGTGCCAGCAGTACCGTGAGGGTGGCTTTCTTT.

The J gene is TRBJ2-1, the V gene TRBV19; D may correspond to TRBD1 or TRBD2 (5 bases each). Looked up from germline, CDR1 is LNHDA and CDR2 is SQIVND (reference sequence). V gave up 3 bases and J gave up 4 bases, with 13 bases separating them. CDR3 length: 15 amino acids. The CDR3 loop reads CASSITGTAYNEQFF. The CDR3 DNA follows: TGTGCCAGTAGTATCACCGGGACGGCGTACAATGAGCAGTTCTTC.

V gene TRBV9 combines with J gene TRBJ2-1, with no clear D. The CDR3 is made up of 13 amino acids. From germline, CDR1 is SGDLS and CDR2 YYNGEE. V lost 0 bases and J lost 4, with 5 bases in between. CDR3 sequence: CASSVDHYNEQFF. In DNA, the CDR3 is TGTGCCAGCAGCGTAGACCATTACAATGAGCAGTTCTTC.

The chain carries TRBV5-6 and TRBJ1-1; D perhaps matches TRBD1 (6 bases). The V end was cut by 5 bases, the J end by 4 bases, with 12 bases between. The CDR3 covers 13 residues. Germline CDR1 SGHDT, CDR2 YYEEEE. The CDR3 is CASSSGAGTEAFF. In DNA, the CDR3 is TGTGCCAGCAGTTCAGGGGCAGGCACTGAAGCTTTCTTT.

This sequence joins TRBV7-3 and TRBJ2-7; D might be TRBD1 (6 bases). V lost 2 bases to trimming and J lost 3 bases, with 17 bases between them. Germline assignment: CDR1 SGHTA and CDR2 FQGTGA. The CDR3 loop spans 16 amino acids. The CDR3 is CASSLEVGTRHYEQYF. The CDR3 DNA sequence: TGTGCCAGCAGCTTAGAGGTCGGGACAAGGCACTACGAGCAGTACTTC.